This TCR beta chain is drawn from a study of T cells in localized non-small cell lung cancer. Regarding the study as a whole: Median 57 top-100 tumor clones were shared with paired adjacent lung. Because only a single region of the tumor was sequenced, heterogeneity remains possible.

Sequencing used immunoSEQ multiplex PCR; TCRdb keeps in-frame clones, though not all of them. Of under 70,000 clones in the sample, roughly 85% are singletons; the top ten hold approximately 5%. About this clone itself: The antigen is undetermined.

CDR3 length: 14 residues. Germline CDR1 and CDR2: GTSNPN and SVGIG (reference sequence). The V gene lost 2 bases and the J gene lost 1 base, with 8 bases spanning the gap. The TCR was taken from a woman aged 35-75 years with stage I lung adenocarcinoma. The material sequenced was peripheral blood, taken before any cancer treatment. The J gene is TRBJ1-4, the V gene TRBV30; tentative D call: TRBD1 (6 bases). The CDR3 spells CAWSWGQTNEKLFF. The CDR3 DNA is TGTGCCTGGAGTTGGGGGCAAACTAATGAAAAACTGTTTTTT.